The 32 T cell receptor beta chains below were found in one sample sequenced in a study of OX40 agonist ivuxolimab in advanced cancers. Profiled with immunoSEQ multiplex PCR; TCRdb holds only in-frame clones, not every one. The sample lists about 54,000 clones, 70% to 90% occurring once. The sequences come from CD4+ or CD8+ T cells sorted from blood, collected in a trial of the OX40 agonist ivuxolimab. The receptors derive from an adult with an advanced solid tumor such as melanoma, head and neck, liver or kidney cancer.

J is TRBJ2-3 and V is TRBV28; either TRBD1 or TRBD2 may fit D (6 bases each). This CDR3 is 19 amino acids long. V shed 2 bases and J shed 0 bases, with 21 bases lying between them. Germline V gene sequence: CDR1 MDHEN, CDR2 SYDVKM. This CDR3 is CASSLLSGAEAASTDTQYF. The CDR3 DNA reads TGTGCCAGCAGTTTACTCTCGGGGGCAGAGGCCGCGAGCACAGATACGCAGTATTTT.

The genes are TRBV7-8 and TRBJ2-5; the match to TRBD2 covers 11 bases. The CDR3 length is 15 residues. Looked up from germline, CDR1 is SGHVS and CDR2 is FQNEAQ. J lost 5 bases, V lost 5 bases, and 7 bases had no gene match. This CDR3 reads CASSKTSGSRETQYF. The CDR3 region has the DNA TGTGCCAGCAGCAAAACTAGCGGGAGCAGGGAGACCCAGTACTTC.

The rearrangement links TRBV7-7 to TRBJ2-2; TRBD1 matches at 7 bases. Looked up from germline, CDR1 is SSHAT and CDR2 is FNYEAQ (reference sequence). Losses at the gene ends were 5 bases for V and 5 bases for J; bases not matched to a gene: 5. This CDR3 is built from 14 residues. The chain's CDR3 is CASSIDRETGELFF. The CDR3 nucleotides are TGTGCCAGCAGCATCGACAGGGAGACCGGGGAGCTGTTTTTT.

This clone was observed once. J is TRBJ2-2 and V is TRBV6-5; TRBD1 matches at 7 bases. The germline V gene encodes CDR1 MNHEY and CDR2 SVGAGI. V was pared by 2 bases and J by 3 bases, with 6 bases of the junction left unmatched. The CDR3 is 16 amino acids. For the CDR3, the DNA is TGTGCCAGCAGTTACGGCCGGGACAGCTACACCGGGGAGCTGTTTTTT. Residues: CASSYGRDSYTGELFF.

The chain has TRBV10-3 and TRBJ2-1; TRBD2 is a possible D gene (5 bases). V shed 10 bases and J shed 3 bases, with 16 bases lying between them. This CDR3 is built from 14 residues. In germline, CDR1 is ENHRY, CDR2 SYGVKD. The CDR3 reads CATSSGVDYNEQFF. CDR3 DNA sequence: TGTGCCACCTCAAGCGGAGTTGACTACAATGAGCAGTTCTTC.

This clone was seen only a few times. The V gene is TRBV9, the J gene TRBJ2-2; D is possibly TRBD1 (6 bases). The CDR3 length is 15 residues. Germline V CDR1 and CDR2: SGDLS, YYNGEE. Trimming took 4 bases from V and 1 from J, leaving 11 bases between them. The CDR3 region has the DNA TGTGCCAGCAGCCCCCGGACAGAGAACACCGGGGAGCTGTTTTTT. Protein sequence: CASSPRTENTGELFF.

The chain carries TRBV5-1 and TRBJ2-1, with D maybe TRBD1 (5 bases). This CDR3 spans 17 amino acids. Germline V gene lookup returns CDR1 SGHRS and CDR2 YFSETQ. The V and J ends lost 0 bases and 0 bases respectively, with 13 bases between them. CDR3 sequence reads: CASSLEAGRNSYNEQFF. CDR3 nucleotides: TGCGCCAGCAGCTTGGAGGCAGGGCGAAACTCCTACAATGAGCAGTTCTTC.

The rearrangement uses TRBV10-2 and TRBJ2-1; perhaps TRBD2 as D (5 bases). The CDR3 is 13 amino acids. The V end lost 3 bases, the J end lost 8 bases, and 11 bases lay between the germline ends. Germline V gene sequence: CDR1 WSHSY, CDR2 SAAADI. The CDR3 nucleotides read TGCGCCAGCAGTGACACGGGGTTCGATGAGCAGTTCTTC. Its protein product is CASSDTGFDEQFF.

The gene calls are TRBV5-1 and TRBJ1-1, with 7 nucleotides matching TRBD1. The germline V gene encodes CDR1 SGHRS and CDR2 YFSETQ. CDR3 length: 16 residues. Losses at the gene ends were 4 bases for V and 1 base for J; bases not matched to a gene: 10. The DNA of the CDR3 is TGCGCCAGCAGCCCTATTGAAGGGACAGAGAACACTGAAGCTTTCTTT. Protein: CASSPIEGTENTEAFF.

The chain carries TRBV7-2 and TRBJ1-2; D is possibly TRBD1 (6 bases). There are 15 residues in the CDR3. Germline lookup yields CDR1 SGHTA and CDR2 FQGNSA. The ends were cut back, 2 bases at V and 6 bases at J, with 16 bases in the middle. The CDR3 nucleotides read TGTGCCAGCAGCTTATCGTCAGGGCGACAGGATGGCTACACCTTC. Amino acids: CASSLSSGRQDGYTF. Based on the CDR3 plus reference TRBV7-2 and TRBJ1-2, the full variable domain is GAGVSQSPSNKVTEKGKDVELRCDPISGHTALYWYRQSLGQGLEFLIYFQGNSAPDKSGLPSDRFSAERTGGSVSTLTIQRTQQEDSAVYLCASSLSSGRQDGYTFGSGTRLTVV.

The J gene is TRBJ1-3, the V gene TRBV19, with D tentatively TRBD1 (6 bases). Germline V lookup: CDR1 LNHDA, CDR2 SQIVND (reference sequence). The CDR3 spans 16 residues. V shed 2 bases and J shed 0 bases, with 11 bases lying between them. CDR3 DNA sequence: TGTGCCAGTAGTATACGGACAGATTACTCTGGAAACACCATATATTTT. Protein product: CASSIRTDYSGNTIYF.

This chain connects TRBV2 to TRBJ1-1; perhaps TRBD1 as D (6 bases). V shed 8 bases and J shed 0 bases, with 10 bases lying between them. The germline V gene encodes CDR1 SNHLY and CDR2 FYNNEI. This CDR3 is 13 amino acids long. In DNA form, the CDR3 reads TGTGCCAGCTCCGGACAGATGAACACTGAAGCTTTCTTT. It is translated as CASSGQMNTEAFF.

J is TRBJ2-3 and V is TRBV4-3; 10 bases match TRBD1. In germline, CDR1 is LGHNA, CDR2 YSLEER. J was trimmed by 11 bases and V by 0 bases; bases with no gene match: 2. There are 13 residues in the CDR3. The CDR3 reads CASSQDRDRGQYF. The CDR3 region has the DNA TGCGCCAGCAGCCAAGATCGGGACAGGGGGCAGTATTTT.

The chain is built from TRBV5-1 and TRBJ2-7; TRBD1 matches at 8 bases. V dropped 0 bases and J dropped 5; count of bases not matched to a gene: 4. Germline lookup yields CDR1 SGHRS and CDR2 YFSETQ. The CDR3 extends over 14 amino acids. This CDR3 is CASSLDGTGNEQYF. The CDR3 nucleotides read TGCGCCAGCAGCTTGGACGGGACAGGAAACGAGCAGTACTTC.

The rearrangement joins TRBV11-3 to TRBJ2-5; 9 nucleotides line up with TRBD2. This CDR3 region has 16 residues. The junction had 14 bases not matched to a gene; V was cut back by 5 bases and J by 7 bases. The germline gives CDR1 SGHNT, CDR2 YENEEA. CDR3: CASSAGVRAGGRTQYF. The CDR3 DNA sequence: TGTGCCAGCAGCGCAGGAGTTAGGGCGGGAGGGAGGACCCAGTACTTC.

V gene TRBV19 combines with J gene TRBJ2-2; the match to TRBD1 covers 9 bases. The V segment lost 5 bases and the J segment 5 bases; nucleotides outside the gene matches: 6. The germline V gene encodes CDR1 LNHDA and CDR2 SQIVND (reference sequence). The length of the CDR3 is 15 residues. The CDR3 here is CASSSLDRGTGELFF. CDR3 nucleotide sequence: TGTGCCAGTAGTTCGCTGGACAGGGGTACCGGGGAGCTGTTTTTT. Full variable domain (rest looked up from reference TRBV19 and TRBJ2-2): DGGITQSPKYLFRKEGQNVTLSCEQNLNHDAMYWYRQDPGQGLRLIYYSQIVNDFQKGDIAEGYSVSREKKESFPLTVTSAQKNPTAFYLCASSSLDRGTGELFFGEGSRLTVL.

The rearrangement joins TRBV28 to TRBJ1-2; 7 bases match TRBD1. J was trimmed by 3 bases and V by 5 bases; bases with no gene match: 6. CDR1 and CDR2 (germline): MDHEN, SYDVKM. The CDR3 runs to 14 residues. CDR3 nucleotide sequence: TGTGCCAGCAGTGATACACAGGGGTACTATGGCTACACCTTC. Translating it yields CASSDTQGYYGYTF.

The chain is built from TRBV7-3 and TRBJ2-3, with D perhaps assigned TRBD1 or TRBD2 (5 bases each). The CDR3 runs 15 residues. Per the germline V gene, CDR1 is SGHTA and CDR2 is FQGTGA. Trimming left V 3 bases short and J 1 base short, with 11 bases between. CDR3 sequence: CASSFTGAGTDTQYF. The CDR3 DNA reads TGTGCCAGCAGCTTTACCGGGGCAGGCACAGATACGCAGTATTTT.

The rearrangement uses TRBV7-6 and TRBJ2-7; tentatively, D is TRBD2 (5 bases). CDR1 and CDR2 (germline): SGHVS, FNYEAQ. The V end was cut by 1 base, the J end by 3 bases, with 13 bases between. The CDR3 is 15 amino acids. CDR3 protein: CASSLDPASHYEQYF. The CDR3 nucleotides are TGTGCCAGCAGCTTAGATCCAGCTAGCCACTACGAGCAGTACTTC.

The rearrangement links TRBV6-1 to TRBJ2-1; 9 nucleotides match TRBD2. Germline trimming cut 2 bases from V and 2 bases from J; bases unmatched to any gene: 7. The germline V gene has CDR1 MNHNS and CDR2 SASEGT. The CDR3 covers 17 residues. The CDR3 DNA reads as TGTGCCAGCAGTGAACTCGGCGGGAGGGCCACCTACAATGAGCAGTTCTTC. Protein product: CASSELGGRATYNEQFF.

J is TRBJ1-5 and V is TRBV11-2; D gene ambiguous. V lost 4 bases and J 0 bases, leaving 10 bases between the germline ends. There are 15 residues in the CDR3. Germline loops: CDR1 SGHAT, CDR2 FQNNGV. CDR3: CASSSSSDSNQPQHF. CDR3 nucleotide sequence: TGTGCCAGCAGCTCGTCGTCGGATAGCAATCAGCCCCAGCATTTT.

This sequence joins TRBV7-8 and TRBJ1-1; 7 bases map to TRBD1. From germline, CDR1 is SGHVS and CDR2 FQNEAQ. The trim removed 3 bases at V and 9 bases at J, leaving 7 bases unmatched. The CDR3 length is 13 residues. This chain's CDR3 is CASSLEEQGKAFF. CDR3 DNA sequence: TGTGCCAGCAGCTTGGAGGAACAGGGGAAAGCTTTCTTT. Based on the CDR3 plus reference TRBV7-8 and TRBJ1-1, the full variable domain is GAGVSQSPRYKVAKRGQDVALRCDPISGHVSLFWYQQALGQGPEFLTYFQNEAQLDKSGLPSDRFFAERPEGSVSTLKIQRTQQEDSAVYLCASSLEEQGKAFFGQGTRLTVV.

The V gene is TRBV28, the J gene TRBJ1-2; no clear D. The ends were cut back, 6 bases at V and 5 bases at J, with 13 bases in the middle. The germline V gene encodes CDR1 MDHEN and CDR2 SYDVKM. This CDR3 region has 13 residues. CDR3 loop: CASRDGRRYGYTF. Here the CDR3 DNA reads TGTGCCAGCAGGGATGGGAGGAGGTATGGCTACACCTTC.

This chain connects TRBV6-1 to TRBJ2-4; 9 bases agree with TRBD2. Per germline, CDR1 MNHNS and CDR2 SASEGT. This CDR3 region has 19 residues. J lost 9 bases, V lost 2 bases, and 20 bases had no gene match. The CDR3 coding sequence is TGTGCCAGCAGTGAAAGGGGGTCTAGCGGGGACCCCTGGGCCGGCATTCAGTACTTC. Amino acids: CASSERGSSGDPWAGIQYF.

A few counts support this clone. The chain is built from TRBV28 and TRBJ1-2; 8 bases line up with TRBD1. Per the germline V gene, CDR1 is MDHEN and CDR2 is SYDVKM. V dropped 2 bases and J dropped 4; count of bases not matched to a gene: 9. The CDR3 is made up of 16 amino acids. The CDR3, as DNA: TGTGCCAGCAGTTTAATTCGAACAGGGGGGAGCTATGGCTACACCTTC. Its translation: CASSLIRTGGSYGYTF.

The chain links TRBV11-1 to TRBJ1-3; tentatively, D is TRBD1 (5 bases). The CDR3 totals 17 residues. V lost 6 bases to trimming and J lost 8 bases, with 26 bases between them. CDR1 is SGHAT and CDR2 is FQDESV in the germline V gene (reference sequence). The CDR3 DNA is TGTGCCAGCAGTCGATACAAGTTCGGGGACCTGGAGGACACCATATATTTT. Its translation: CASSRYKFGDLEDTIYF.

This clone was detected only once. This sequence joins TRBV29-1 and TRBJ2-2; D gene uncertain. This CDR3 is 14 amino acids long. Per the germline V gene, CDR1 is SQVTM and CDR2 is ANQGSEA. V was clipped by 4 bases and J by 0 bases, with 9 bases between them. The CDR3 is CSVAVPSNTGELFF. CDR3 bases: TGCAGCGTTGCGGTCCCATCGAACACCGGGGAGCTGTTTTTT.

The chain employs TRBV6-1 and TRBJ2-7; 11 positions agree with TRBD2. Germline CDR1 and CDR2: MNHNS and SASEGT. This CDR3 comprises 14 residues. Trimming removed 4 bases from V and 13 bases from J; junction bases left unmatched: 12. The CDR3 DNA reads TGTGCCAGCAGTGGGGACGGGACTAGCGGTGCCCCCTACTTC. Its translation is CASSGDGTSGAPYF.

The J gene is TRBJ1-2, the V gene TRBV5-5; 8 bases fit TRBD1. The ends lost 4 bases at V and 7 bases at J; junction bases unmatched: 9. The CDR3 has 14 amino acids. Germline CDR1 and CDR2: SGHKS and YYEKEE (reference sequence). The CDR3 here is CASSPTGQGGGYTF. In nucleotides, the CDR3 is TGTGCCAGCAGCCCTACCGGACAGGGTGGTGGCTACACCTTC.

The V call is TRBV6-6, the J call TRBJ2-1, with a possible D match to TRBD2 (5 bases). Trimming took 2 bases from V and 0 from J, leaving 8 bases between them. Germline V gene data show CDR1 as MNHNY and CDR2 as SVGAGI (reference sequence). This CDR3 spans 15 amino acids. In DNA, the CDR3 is TGTGCCAGCAGTTACGAGGGCGCCTCCTACAATGAGCAGTTCTTC. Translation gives CASSYEGASYNEQFF.

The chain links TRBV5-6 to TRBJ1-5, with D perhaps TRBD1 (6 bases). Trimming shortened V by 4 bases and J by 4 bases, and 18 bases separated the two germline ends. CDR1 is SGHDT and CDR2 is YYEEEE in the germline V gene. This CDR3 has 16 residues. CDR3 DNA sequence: TGTGCCAGCAGCCGACGCCCGTGGACAGCAAATCAGCCCCAGCATTTT. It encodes CASSRRPWTANQPQHF.

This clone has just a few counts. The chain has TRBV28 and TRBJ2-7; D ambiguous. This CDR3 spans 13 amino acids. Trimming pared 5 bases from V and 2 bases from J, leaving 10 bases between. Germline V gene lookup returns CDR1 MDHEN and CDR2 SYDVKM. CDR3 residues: CASSANSPYEQYF. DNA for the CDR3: TGTGCCAGCAGTGCCAACAGTCCCTACGAGCAGTACTTC.